The TCR beta chain described here comes from a study of PD-1 blockade in mismatch repair-deficient tumors (dated by TCRdb to about 2017). Describing the broader study: Between late 2013 and September 2016, the trial enrolled 86 consecutive patients with more than nine types of mismatch repair-deficient cancer, all of whom had received prior treatment and were progressing. Tumor-associated T cell clones in the peripheral blood of patients responding to PD-1 blockade were tracked using deep sequencing of TCR CDR3 regions. The full study reports these points: Tumor-resident clones, often undetectable in blood before treatment, expanded rapidly after pembrolizumab and then contracted, generally before radiologic responses.

Libraries were made using the immunoSEQ multiplex PCR assay. In TCRdb, the immuneACCESS table is reduced to in-frame sequences with V and J assigned. These tables do not hold every clone; where another copy was compared, an unresolved V gene accounts for under half, and the others remain unexplained. Here the sample has roughly 130,000 clones; about nine tenths occur a single time. Of the sample, approximately 12% is held by the ten largest clones. V is shortened by 8 bases, J by 5 bases, and the region joining them spans 18 bases. The cysteine opens and the phenylalanine closes a CDR3 of 14 amino acids. Of all the DNA, just the CDR3 is kept, 42 bases in frame from base 1. Looking up the germline V gene yields CDR1 SNHLY and CDR2 FYNNEI. For every enrolled patient, mismatch repair deficiency was confirmed by either polymerase chain reaction or immunohistochemistry. TCR sequencing was carried out for three patients who responded to pembrolizumab therapy. Pembrolizumab PD-1 blockade was prospectively tested in advanced mismatch repair-deficient cancers, regardless of tissue of origin, in the phase II trial. Peripheral blood T cell samples were serially collected before and at multiple times after PD-1 blockade was started. Blood sampling times were expressed in weeks after the first pembrolizumab dose.

Regarding this clone: No antigen is known for it. No much larger clone is present one base from it, and per-base qualities are unavailable.

The chain is made from TRBV2 and TRBJ2-5; the D gene assignment is ambiguous. Material: peripheral blood, obtained approximately 73 weeks after starting pembrolizumab. The sequence derives from an adult with mismatch repair-deficient cancer. CDR3 reads: CASYKGKGPETQYF. The DNA reads TGTGCCAGCTATAAGGGCAAGGGTCCGGAGACCCAGTACTTC.